The sequence of this TCR beta chain was determined in a study of CD8 T cells in Susac syndrome. Study results and limitations: In its TCR sequencing and HLA analysis, the study acknowledged that the number of individuals was relatively small.

The CDR3 extends over 14 amino acids. Trimming pared 4 bases from V and 6 bases from J, leaving 15 bases between. Germline-derived CDR1 and CDR2 are LGHDT and YNNKEL (reference sequence). Reverse transcription of about 0.45 to 1 ug RNA was performed with random hexamers. Amplification of the TCR beta CDR3 was carried out by immunoSEQ multiplex PCR, which spanned a total of 54 Vbeta and 13 Jbeta segments. TCRdb reanalysed the immunoSEQ multiplex PCR reads using MiXCR and keeps one entry per CDR3 protein. The table has 200,000 to 250,000 distinct CDR3 sequences, 95% seen once. On this clonotype itself: Its specificity is not known.

Included as multiple sclerosis controls were treatment-naive patients who had stable or active relapsing-remitting disease. TEMRA cells were FACS-enriched, and CD8+ and CD4+ T cells were isolated negatively. The TCR sequence derives from a human donor with multiple sclerosis. The chain employs TRBV3-1 and TRBJ1-2; tentative D call: TRBD1 (5 bases). Sequencing was done on a sample of CD4+ T cells from PBMCs. The CDR3 loop is CASSLTGRKDGYTF. The CDR3 region has the DNA TGTGCCAGCAGCCTAACGGGACGGAAAGATGGCTACACCTTC.